This T cell receptor beta chain was found in a study of cytomegalovirus exposure and HLA in healthy donors. About the study: Ancestry clustering placed around four fifths of a few hundred genotyped donors in the Caucasian-associated cluster. Study-wide results and caveats: Highly shared sequence variants in one cluster were likely a sequencing artifact. The study flagged about 150 TCR beta chains as cytomegalovirus-associated.

PCR was performed using 60 Vbeta and 13 Jbeta primers. Profiled with immunoSEQ multiplex PCR; TCRdb holds only in-frame clones, not every one. The sample holds under 130,000 clones; over 75% are singletons and the top ten take about 8.3%. Comment on this clone: Its antigen remains unidentified.

V lost 4 bases to trimming and J lost 2 bases; unmatched junction nucleotides: 1. CDR3 length equals 14 residues. The germline gives CDR1 MNHNS, CDR2 SASEGT. The clonotype originates from a middle-aged woman in good health and CMV-seropositive. Input material: PBMCs. V and J are TRBV6-1 and TRBJ1-3; 8 bases line up with TRBD1. The CDR3 reads CASSVQGAGNTIYF. DNA of the CDR3: TGTGCCAGCAGTGTACAGGGGGCTGGAAACACCATATATTTT.